This T cell receptor (beta chain) was profiled in a study of identical twins. Every donor was a healthy Caucasian. CDR1 is SGHTA, CDR2 FQGNSA, per germline. The V gene lost 5 bases and the J gene lost 2 bases, with 12 bases spanning the gap. The CDR3 totals 14 residues. This clonotype was recorded a few times. TCRdb re-analysed the 5' RACE reads in MiXCR, keeping a single row per CDR3 protein. The sample yields 600,000 to 800,000 distinct CDR3 sequences, about 20% seen once. A further study also used this sample, focusing on T cells expressing NK-cell markers. That investigation notes: Investigators obtained TCR beta repertoires from sorted CD3+CD56+NKG2C+, CD3+CD56+NKG2C- and CD3+CD56-NKG2C+ T cells. No clear determination of HCMV specificity was made for expanded NKG2C+ T cell clones.

V gene TRBV7-2 combines with J gene TRBJ2-5; no firm D call. The sample consisted of PBMCs. The source of this sequence is a woman between 18 and 29 years old in good health. The CDR3 nucleotides read TGTGCCAGCAGCGTAGGCGTCCTGCAAGAGACCCAGTACTTC. It specifies CASSVGVLQETQYF.